This is a list of T cell receptor beta chains from one sample in a study of T cell responses to AZD1222 COVID-19 vaccine. Using immunoSEQ multiplex PCR, the repertoire was profiled, and TCRdb retains in-frame clones only, with some absent. Here the sample spans 25,000 to 30,000 clones, 89% being singletons. Sequenced here: peripheral blood, sampled on day 0 of AZD1222 vaccination. The receptors derive from an adult in good health. Both conserved end residues are part of each CDR3. The D gene is left open where the match is weak. Part of the rows lack a size; the others show once, few, many or a class for expanded clones.

clone_size: once
d_call: -
v_call: TRBV2
j_call: TRBJ2-1
cdr3_nt: TGTGCCAGCGTTAGCGAGAGCTCCTACAATGAGCAGTTCTTC
cdr3_aa: CASVSESSYNEQFF

clone_size: -
d_call: -
v_call: TRBV11-2
j_call: TRBJ2-3
cdr3_nt: TGTGCCAGCAGCTTAGAAGGGACCGGGCGGCTTACGCAGTATTTT
cdr3_aa: CASSLEGTGRLTQYF

clone_size: -
d_call: -
v_call: TRBV5-1
j_call: TRBJ1-2
cdr3_nt: TGCGCCAGCAGCCGAGGGCAGGGACATGGCTACACCTTC
cdr3_aa: CASSRGQGHGYTF

clone_size: -
d_call: -
v_call: TRBV19
j_call: TRBJ2-7
cdr3_nt: TGTGCCAGTAGTAACCCCGGGGCTAGGGGCGAGCAGTACTTC
cdr3_aa: CASSNPGARGEQYF

clone_size: -
d_call: -
v_call: TRBV3-1/TRBV3-2
j_call: TRBJ2-2
cdr3_nt: TGTGCCAGCAGCCACGGCCTCTACACCGGGGAGCTGTTTTTT
cdr3_aa: CASSHGLYTGELFF

clone_size: -
d_call: -
v_call: TRBV2
j_call: TRBJ2-6
cdr3_nt: TGTGCCAGCAGTGATCAGAACTCTGGGGCCAACGTCCTGACTTTC
cdr3_aa: CASSDQNSGANVLTF

clone_size: -
d_call: -
v_call: TRBV6-5
j_call: TRBJ2-7
cdr3_nt: TGTGCCAGCACCCGCACGGGGTGGTCGGCAGTCGAGCAGTACTTC
cdr3_aa: CASTRTGWSAVEQYF

clone_size: -
d_call: -
v_call: TRBV15
j_call: TRBJ2-5
cdr3_nt: TGTGCCACCAGCTCCGGGACGGGGAAACGAGAGACCCAGTACTTC
cdr3_aa: CATSSGTGKRETQYF

clone_size: -
d_call: TRBD1
v_call: TRBV6-5
j_call: TRBJ1-2
cdr3_nt: TGTGCCAGCAGTTACGGGACAGCGGTCGGCTACACCTTC
cdr3_aa: CASSYGTAVGYTF

clone_size: -
d_call: -
v_call: TRBV30
j_call: TRBJ1-6
cdr3_nt: TGTGCCTGGAGGGTCGAAGGGTATAATTCACCCCTCCACTTT
cdr3_aa: CAWRVEGYNSPLHF

clone_size: -
d_call: -
v_call: TRBV4-2
j_call: TRBJ1-2
cdr3_nt: TGTGCCAGCAGCCAAGTATTTCCAGCTAACTATGGCTACACCTTC
cdr3_aa: CASSQVFPANYGYTF

clone_size: once
d_call: -
v_call: TRBV3-1/TRBV3-2
j_call: TRBJ1-1
cdr3_nt: TGTGCCAGCAGCCCGAAATTGGGCGCCACTGAAGCTTTCTTT
cdr3_aa: CASSPKLGATEAFF

clone_size: -
d_call: -
v_call: TRBV4-3
j_call: TRBJ1-6
cdr3_nt: TGCGCCAGCAGCCGGGGAGGGAGCTCCTATAATTCACCCCTCCACTTT
cdr3_aa: CASSRGGSSYNSPLHF

clone_size: -
d_call: TRBD1
v_call: TRBV19
j_call: TRBJ2-5
cdr3_nt: TGTGCCACCGGGGGGACAGGGGGCAGGGAGACCCAGTACTTC
cdr3_aa: CATGGTGGRETQYF

clone_size: -
d_call: -
v_call: TRBV28
j_call: TRBJ2-7
cdr3_nt: TGTGCCAGCACCTCGGGGAGCTCTCCCTACGAGCAGTACTTC
cdr3_aa: CASTSGSSPYEQYF

clone_size: -
d_call: -
v_call: TRBV4-3
j_call: TRBJ1-2
cdr3_nt: TGCGCCAGCAGCCAAGATCTGGCCAGGGCCCTTATCTATGGCTACACCTTC
cdr3_aa: CASSQDLARALIYGYTF

clone_size: once
d_call: -
v_call: TRBV27
j_call: TRBJ2-2
cdr3_nt: TGTGCCAGCAGTCCCCACAGGTTCACCGGGGAGCTGTTTTTT
cdr3_aa: CASSPHRFTGELFF

clone_size: -
d_call: -
v_call: TRBV5-4
j_call: TRBJ2-2
cdr3_nt: TGTGCCAGCAGCGCGGGTGGGATCGGCTACACCGGGGAGCTGTTTTTT
cdr3_aa: CASSAGGIGYTGELFF

clone_size: -
d_call: TRBD2
v_call: TRBV11-2
j_call: TRBJ2-7
cdr3_nt: TGTGCCAGCGGGCACAGCGGGAGCTCCTACGAGCAGTACTTC
cdr3_aa: CASGHSGSSYEQYF

clone_size: -
d_call: -
v_call: TRBV29-1
j_call: TRBJ2-3
cdr3_nt: TGCAGTCAAAGAGACACAGATACGCAGTATTTT
cdr3_aa: CSQRDTDTQYF

clone_size: once
d_call: TRBD2
v_call: TRBV29-1
j_call: TRBJ2-7
cdr3_nt: TGCAGCGTTCTTGGGGGGGTCGAGCAGTACTTC
cdr3_aa: CSVLGGVEQYF

clone_size: -
d_call: -
v_call: TRBV7-9
j_call: TRBJ1-1
cdr3_nt: TGTGCCAGCAGCTGGGCGAGACCAGTGAACACTGAAGCTTTCTTT
cdr3_aa: CASSWARPVNTEAFF

clone_size: -
d_call: -
v_call: TRBV4-1
j_call: TRBJ2-3
cdr3_nt: TGCGCCAGCAGCCAAGGGACAGTAGGAGATACGCAGTATTTT
cdr3_aa: CASSQGTVGDTQYF

clone_size: -
d_call: TRBD2
v_call: TRBV2
j_call: TRBJ2-7
cdr3_nt: TGTGCCAGCAGTAGGACTAGCGGGAGTCGCGAGCAGTACTTC
cdr3_aa: CASSRTSGSREQYF

clone_size: -
d_call: -
v_call: TRBV4-1
j_call: TRBJ1-3
cdr3_nt: TGCGCCAGCAGCCATGCCGGGACCCCACGGAACACCATATATTTT
cdr3_aa: CASSHAGTPRNTIYF

clone_size: -
d_call: TRBD1
v_call: TRBV5-1
j_call: TRBJ1-6
cdr3_nt: TGCGCCAGCAGCTTCGGGACAGGGACAAATAATTCACCCCTCCACTTT
cdr3_aa: CASSFGTGTNNSPLHF

clone_size: once
d_call: -
v_call: TRBV18
j_call: TRBJ1-2
cdr3_nt: TGTGCCAGCTCACCACCCGGGGGACTAGTCTATGGCTACACCTTC
cdr3_aa: CASSPPGGLVYGYTF

clone_size: -
d_call: -
v_call: TRBV3-1/TRBV3-2
j_call: TRBJ1-6
cdr3_nt: TGTGCCAGCAGCCGACTGATGGGATTGGATAATTCACCCCTCCACTTT
cdr3_aa: CASSRLMGLDNSPLHF

clone_size: -
d_call: TRBD1
v_call: TRBV30
j_call: TRBJ2-6
cdr3_nt: TGTGCCTGGAGCAGGGGGAGTGGGGCCAACGTCCTGACTTTC
cdr3_aa: CAWSRGSGANVLTF

clone_size: -
d_call: -
v_call: TRBV25-1
j_call: TRBJ1-1
cdr3_nt: TGTGCCAGCAGTGAGTGGGGCAGCGAAGCTTTCTTT
cdr3_aa: CASSEWGSEAFF

clone_size: -
d_call: TRBD2
v_call: TRBV7-8
j_call: TRBJ2-1
cdr3_nt: TGTGCCAGCAGTCTAGCGGGAGGGGCCCCCAATGAGCAGTTCTTC
cdr3_aa: CASSLAGGAPNEQFF

clone_size: -
d_call: TRBD1
v_call: TRBV19
j_call: TRBJ2-7
cdr3_nt: TGTGCCAGTAGTCCCGGACAGGCGAGCTCCTACGAGCAGTACTTC
cdr3_aa: CASSPGQASSYEQYF

clone_size: -
d_call: -
v_call: TRBV7-2
j_call: TRBJ1-2
cdr3_nt: TGTGCCAGCACTCAGAGCGGGGGTCTCTATGGCTACACCTTC
cdr3_aa: CASTQSGGLYGYTF

clone_size: -
d_call: TRBD1
v_call: TRBV18
j_call: TRBJ2-6
cdr3_nt: TGTGCCAGCTCACCCTTTTCCGGGACAGGGGGCGACTCTGGGGCCAACGTCCTGACTTTC
cdr3_aa: CASSPFSGTGGDSGANVLTF

clone_size: -
d_call: TRBD2
v_call: TRBV4-1
j_call: TRBJ2-1
cdr3_nt: TGCGCCAGCAGCCCCCCTATCATGAGGCGAGCGGGAGTAAATGAGCAGTTCTTC
cdr3_aa: CASSPPIMRRAGVNEQFF

clone_size: once
d_call: -
v_call: TRBV7-9
j_call: TRBJ1-2
cdr3_nt: TGTGCCAGCAGCTCACAAGGGACCAACTATGGCTACACCTTC
cdr3_aa: CASSSQGTNYGYTF

clone_size: -
d_call: -
v_call: TRBV7-2
j_call: TRBJ1-3
cdr3_nt: TGTGCCAGCAGCTTAGGATATGCCAGGTTCTCTGGAAACACCATATATTTT
cdr3_aa: CASSLGYARFSGNTIYF

clone_size: -
d_call: TRBD2
v_call: TRBV27
j_call: TRBJ2-7
cdr3_nt: TGTGCCAGCAGTTTAGGCGGGAGCCCCTACGAGCAGTACTTC
cdr3_aa: CASSLGGSPYEQYF

clone_size: once
d_call: -
v_call: TRBV9
j_call: TRBJ2-7
cdr3_nt: TGTGCCAGCAGCGTAGTCTCCCTCGAGCAGTACTTC
cdr3_aa: CASSVVSLEQYF

clone_size: -
d_call: TRBD1
v_call: TRBV30
j_call: TRBJ1-5
cdr3_nt: TGTGCCTGGAGTAAGGACAGGACCGATCAGCCCCAGCATTTT
cdr3_aa: CAWSKDRTDQPQHF

clone_size: few
d_call: TRBD2
v_call: TRBV5-1
j_call: TRBJ2-1
cdr3_nt: TGCGCCAGCAGCTTTACTAGCGGGCCTTACAATGAGCAGTTCTTC
cdr3_aa: CASSFTSGPYNEQFF

clone_size: -
d_call: TRBD1
v_call: TRBV19
j_call: TRBJ1-5
cdr3_nt: TGTGCCAGTAGTAACCGGGACAGGGGTAGGGGTCCCCAGCCCCAGCATTTT
cdr3_aa: CASSNRDRGRGPQPQHF

clone_size: -
d_call: TRBD1
v_call: TRBV19
j_call: TRBJ2-6
cdr3_nt: TGTGCCAGTAGTCCCCGGACAGGGAGGATATCTGGGGCCAACGTCCTGACTTTC
cdr3_aa: CASSPRTGRISGANVLTF

clone_size: -
d_call: TRBD1
v_call: TRBV5-4
j_call: TRBJ1-1
cdr3_nt: TGTGCCAGCAGATCCGGGACAGGGAACACTGAAGCTTTCTTT
cdr3_aa: CASRSGTGNTEAFF

clone_size: -
d_call: -
v_call: TRBV7-3
j_call: TRBJ2-3
cdr3_nt: TGTGCCAGCAGCTCTGGCCTCTCGGATACGCAGTATTTT
cdr3_aa: CASSSGLSDTQYF

clone_size: -
d_call: -
v_call: TRBV27
j_call: TRBJ2-6
cdr3_nt: TGTGCCAGCAGAACCGGTGCTGGGGCCAACGTCCTGACTTTC
cdr3_aa: CASRTGAGANVLTF

clone_size: -
d_call: -
v_call: TRBV29-1
j_call: TRBJ1-2
cdr3_nt: TGCAGCGTTGCTCTCCGCGGCCTTGGTGGCTACACCTTC
cdr3_aa: CSVALRGLGGYTF

clone_size: -
d_call: -
v_call: TRBV10-3
j_call: TRBJ2-7
cdr3_nt: TGTGCCATAGCCGGGACCCGGTCAGCCTACGAGCAGTACTTC
cdr3_aa: CAIAGTRSAYEQYF

clone_size: once
d_call: -
v_call: TRBV19
j_call: TRBJ2-5
cdr3_nt: TGTGCCAGTAGTATGAGATGGGCAATACAAGAGACCCAGTACTTC
cdr3_aa: CASSMRWAIQETQYF

clone_size: -
d_call: -
v_call: TRBV2
j_call: TRBJ1-1
cdr3_nt: TGTGCCAGCGGGGGGGCCGCTGAGGGGACTGAAGCTTTCTTT
cdr3_aa: CASGGAAEGTEAFF

clone_size: -
d_call: -
v_call: TRBV28
j_call: TRBJ1-1
cdr3_nt: TGTGCCAGCAGCATAACGCCGGGTGTGGGAGCTTTCTTT
cdr3_aa: CASSITPGVGAFF

clone_size: few
d_call: TRBD2
v_call: TRBV7-2
j_call: TRBJ2-1
cdr3_nt: TGTGCCAGCAGCCCTAGAGCGGGAGGGACCCTCTCCTACAATGAGCAGTTCTTC
cdr3_aa: CASSPRAGGTLSYNEQFF

clone_size: -
d_call: -
v_call: TRBV5-1
j_call: TRBJ2-2
cdr3_nt: TGCGCCAGCAGCTGGGGGCAATCGAACACCGGGGAGCTGTTTTTT
cdr3_aa: CASSWGQSNTGELFF

clone_size: -
d_call: TRBD1
v_call: TRBV4-3
j_call: TRBJ1-1
cdr3_nt: TGCGCCAGCAGCCAAGATTTGACAGGGGTGGCTTTCTTT
cdr3_aa: CASSQDLTGVAFF

clone_size: -
d_call: TRBD1
v_call: TRBV6-2/TRBV6-3
j_call: TRBJ1-1
cdr3_nt: TGTGCCAGCAGTTCCACGACAGGGGGTTTGAACACTGAAGCTTTCTTT
cdr3_aa: CASSSTTGGLNTEAFF

clone_size: few
d_call: -
v_call: TRBV3-1/TRBV3-2
j_call: TRBJ1-4
cdr3_nt: TGTGCCACCCGATCCGGTTTAGCTAATGAAAAACTGTTTTTT
cdr3_aa: CATRSGLANEKLFF

clone_size: few
d_call: -
v_call: TRBV28
j_call: TRBJ2-7
cdr3_nt: TGTGCCAGCAGTGCCTTGCCGGGATTCACCTACGAGCAGTACTTC
cdr3_aa: CASSALPGFTYEQYF

clone_size: -
d_call: -
v_call: TRBV4-2
j_call: TRBJ1-5
cdr3_nt: TGTGCCAGCAGCCAAGGCGGGGCAGGGGATCAGCCCCAGCATTTT
cdr3_aa: CASSQGGAGDQPQHF

clone_size: -
d_call: -
v_call: TRBV19
j_call: TRBJ2-7
cdr3_nt: TGTGCCAGTAGTATGAGGGAAGACAGTCCCTACGAGCAGTACTTC
cdr3_aa: CASSMREDSPYEQYF